This is a list of T cell receptor beta chains from one sample in a study of identical twins. MiXCR was run by TCRdb on the 5' RACE reads, yielding one entry per CDR3 protein. The table lists more than 600,000 distinct CDR3 sequences, 15% to 20% of them singletons. A further study also used this sample, focusing on T cells expressing NK-cell markers.

The specimen sequenced was PBMCs. These receptors came from a woman younger than 35 in good health. CDR3s leave out the opening cysteine and the closing phenylalanine or tryptophan. A D gene is named only where the DNA matches it firmly.

V gene	D gene	CDR3 protein
TRBV10-1	TRBD1	ASSDVTGDLTYEQY
TRBV6-1	TRBD1	ASSKGQGNEKLF
TRBV20-1	NA	SASTVDSNQPQH
TRBV5-1	NA	ASSFEGVGDGYT
TRBV3-1	NA	ASSQGDPAPLH
TRBV20-1	NA	SARTQVYGYT
TRBV12-3/TRBV12-4	NA	ASSGGFWGEETQY
TRBV10-3	NA	AISEKPTGANGQPQH
TRBV9	TRBD2	ASSGGLLITDTQY
TRBV2	NA	AISLARFTGRAFTDTQY
TRBV5-1	TRBD1	ASSPQQGAGYGYT
TRBV15	NA	ATSRDLTGLYGYT